This T cell receptor (beta chain) was profiled in a study of blood T cells in healthy people across ages. A second roughly 6 to 11 cycle PCR used barcoded and J-beta primers. TCRdb called the 5' RACE reads again in MiXCR, with one record for every CDR3 protein. The sample lists approximately 780,000 distinct CDR3 sequences; roughly 25% were seen once. Germline-derived CDR1 and CDR2 are SEHNR and FQNEAQ (reference sequence). This CDR3 is built from 14 residues. V lost 3 bases, J lost 3 bases, and 11 bases lay in between. These sequences were also reported in another study, on T cells of mothers and their children.

Sequencing was performed on blood. V gene TRBV7-9 combines with J gene TRBJ2-5, with unresolved D. This receptor was identified in a boy aged 10-17 years in good health. CDR3: CASSLDDLEETQYF. As DNA, the CDR3 is TGTGCCAGCAGCTTGGACGATTTAGAAGAGACCCAGTACTTC.